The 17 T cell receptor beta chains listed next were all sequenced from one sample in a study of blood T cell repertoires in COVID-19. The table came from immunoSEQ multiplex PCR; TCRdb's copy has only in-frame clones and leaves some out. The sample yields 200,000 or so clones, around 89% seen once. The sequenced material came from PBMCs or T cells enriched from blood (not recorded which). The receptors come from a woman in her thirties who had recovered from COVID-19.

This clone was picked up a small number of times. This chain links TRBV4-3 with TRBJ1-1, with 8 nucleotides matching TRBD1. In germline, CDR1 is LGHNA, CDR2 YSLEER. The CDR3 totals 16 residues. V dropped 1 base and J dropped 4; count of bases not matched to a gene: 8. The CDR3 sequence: CASSQGARGRGTEAFF. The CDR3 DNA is TGCGCCAGCAGCCAAGGGGCCAGGGGGCGCGGCACTGAAGCTTTCTTT.

The CDR3 coding sequence is TGTGCCAGCAGCGTTTCACTTCTTGGACAGTCCCCTGGGGCCAACGTCCTGACTTTC. Translation: CASSVSLLGQSPGANVLTF. V gene TRBV9 combines with J gene TRBJ2-6; tentative D call: TRBD1 (6 bases). The length of the CDR3 is 19 residues. Trimming cost V 2 bases and J 2 bases, with 20 bases left between them. Germline loops: CDR1 SGDLS, CDR2 YYNGEE.

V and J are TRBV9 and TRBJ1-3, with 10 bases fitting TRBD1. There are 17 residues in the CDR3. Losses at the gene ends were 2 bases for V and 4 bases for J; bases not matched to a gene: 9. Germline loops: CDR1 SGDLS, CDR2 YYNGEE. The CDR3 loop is CASSVDLGTGAGNTIYF. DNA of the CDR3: TGTGCCAGCAGCGTTGACCTCGGGACAGGGGCGGGAAACACCATATATTTT.

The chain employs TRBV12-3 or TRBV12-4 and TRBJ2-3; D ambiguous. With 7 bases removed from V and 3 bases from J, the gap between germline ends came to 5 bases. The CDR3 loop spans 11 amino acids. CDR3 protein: CASKRTDTQYF. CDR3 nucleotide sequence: TGTGCCAGCAAACGGACAGATACGCAGTATTTT.

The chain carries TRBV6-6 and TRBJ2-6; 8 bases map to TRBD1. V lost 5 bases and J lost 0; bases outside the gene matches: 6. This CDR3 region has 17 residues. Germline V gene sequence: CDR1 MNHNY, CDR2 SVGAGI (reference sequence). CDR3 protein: CASSLDRDPSGANVLTF. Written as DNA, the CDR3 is TGTGCCAGCAGTCTGGACAGGGACCCCTCTGGGGCCAACGTCCTGACTTTC.

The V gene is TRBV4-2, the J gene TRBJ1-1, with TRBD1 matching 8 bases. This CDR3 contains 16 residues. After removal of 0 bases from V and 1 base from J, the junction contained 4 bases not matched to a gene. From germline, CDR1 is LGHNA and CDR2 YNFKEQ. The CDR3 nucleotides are TGTGCCAGCAGCCAAGAGGGACAGGTGCCGAACACTGAAGCTTTCTTT. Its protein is CASSQEGQVPNTEAFF.

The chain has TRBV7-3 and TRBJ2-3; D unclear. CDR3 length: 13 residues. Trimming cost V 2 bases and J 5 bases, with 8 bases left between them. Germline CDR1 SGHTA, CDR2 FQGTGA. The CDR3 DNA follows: TGTGCCAGCAGCTTACCTACCCTAGATACGCAGTATTTT. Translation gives CASSLPTLDTQYF. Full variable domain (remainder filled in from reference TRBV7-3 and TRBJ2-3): GAGVSQTPSNKVTEKGKYVELRCDPISGHTALYWYRQSLGQGPEFLIYFQGTGAADDSGLPNDRFFAVRPEGSVSTLKIQRTERGDSAVYLCASSLPTLDTQYFGPGTRLTVL.

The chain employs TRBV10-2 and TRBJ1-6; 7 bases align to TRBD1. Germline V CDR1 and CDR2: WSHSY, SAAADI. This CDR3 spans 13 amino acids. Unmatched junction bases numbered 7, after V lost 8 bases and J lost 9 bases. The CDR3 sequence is CASGTGDGSPLHF. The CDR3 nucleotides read TGCGCCAGCGGAACAGGGGATGGTTCACCCCTCCACTTT.

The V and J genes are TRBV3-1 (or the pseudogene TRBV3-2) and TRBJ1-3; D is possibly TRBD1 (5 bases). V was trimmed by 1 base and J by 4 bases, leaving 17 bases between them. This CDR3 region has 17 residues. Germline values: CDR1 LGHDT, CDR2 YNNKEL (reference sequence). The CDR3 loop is CASSQVFRQGGGNTIYF. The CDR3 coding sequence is TGTGCCAGCAGCCAAGTCTTCAGGCAGGGTGGAGGAAACACCATATATTTT.

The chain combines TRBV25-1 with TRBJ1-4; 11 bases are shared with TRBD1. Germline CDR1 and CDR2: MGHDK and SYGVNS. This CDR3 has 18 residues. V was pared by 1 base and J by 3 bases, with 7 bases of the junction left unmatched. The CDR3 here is CASSELGQGEVANEKLFF. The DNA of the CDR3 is TGTGCCAGCAGTGAATTGGGACAGGGGGAAGTAGCTAATGAAAAACTGTTTTTT.

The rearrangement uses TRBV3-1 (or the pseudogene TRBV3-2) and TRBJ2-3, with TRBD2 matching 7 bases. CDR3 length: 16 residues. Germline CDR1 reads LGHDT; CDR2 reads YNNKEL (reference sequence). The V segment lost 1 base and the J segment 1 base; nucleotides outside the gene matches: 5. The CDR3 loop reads CASSQVRGGGTDTQYF. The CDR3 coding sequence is TGTGCCAGCAGCCAAGTGCGCGGGGGAGGCACAGATACGCAGTATTTT.

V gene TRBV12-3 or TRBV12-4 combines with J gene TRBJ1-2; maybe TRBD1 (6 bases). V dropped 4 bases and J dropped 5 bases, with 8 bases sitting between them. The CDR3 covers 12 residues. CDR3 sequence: CASSYQGYGYTF. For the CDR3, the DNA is TGTGCCAGCAGTTATCAGGGGTATGGCTACACCTTC.

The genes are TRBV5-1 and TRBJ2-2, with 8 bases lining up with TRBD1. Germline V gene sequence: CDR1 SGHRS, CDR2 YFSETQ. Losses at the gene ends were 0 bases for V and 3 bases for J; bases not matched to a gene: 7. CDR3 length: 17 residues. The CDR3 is CASSLDSGGWDTGELFF. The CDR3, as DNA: TGCGCCAGCAGCTTGGATTCAGGGGGCTGGGACACCGGGGAGCTGTTTTTT.

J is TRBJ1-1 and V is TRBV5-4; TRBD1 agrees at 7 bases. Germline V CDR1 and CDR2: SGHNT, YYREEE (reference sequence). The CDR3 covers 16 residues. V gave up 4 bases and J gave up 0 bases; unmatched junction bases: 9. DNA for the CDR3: TGTGCCAGCAGCCATCCGGACAGGCTGATGAACACTGAAGCTTTCTTT. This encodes CASSHPDRLMNTEAFF.

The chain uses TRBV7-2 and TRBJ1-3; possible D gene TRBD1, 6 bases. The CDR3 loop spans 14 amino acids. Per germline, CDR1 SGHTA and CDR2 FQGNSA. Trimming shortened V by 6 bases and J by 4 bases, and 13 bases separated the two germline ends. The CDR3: CASRPTGSGNTIYF. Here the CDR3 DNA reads TGTGCCAGCAGACCAACAGGGTCCGGAAACACCATATATTTT.

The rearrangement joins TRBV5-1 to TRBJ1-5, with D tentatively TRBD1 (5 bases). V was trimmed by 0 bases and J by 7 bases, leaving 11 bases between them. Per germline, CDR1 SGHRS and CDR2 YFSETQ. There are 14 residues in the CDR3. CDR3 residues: CASSLDPGVQPQHF. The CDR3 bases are TGCGCCAGCAGCTTGGATCCGGGGGTCCAGCCCCAGCATTTT.

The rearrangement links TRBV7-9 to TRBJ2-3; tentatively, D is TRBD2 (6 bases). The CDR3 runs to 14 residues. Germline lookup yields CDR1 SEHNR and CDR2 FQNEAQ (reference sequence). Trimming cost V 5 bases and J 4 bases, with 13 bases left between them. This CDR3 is CASSRGISADTQYF. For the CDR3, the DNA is TGTGCCAGCAGCCGCGGGATTTCTGCAGATACGCAGTATTTT.